This T cell receptor (beta chain) stems from a study of blood T cells in healthy people across ages. This CDR3 comprises 14 residues. Germline V lookup: CDR1 DFQATT, CDR2 SNEGSKA (reference sequence). General study points: Older age went with lower TCR beta diversity per million T cells, in a roughly linear way. Any changes in expanded clonotypes were possibly confounded, as donor CMV status remained unknown.

A second PCR, run for roughly 6 to 11 cycles, used a sample-barcoded 5' primer plus a J-beta primer mix. TCRdb ran MiXCR on the 5' RACE reads and lists one entry per CDR3 protein. The repertoire holds about 290,000 distinct CDR3 sequences, with roughly 26% as singletons. On this clonotype: Its antigen is not known.

The V and J genes are TRBV20-1 and TRBJ2-7; D gene unclear. The end of the DNA aligns better with TRBJ2-1, so the J call may be wrong. This TCR came from a woman aged 70-85 years in good health. The sample was blood. In DNA form, the CDR3 reads TGCAGTGCTAGTGGGGATGCCGGCGCGGATGAGCAGTTCTTC. Protein: CSASGDAGADEQFF.